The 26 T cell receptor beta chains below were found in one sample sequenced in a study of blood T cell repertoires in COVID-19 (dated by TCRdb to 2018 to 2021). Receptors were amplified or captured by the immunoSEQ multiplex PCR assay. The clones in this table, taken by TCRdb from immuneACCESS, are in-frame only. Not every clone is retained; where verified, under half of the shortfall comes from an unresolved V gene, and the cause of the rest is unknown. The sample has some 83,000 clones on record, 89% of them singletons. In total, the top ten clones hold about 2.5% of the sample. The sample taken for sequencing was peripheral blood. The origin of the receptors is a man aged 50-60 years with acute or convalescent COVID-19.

The CDR3 loop reads CASSPGGREETQYF. In DNA form, the CDR3 reads TGTGCCAGCAGCCCCGGGGGGCGGGAAGAGACCCAGTACTTC. The genes are TRBV5-4 and TRBJ2-5, with a weak D call TRBD2 (7 bases). The CDR3 length is 14 residues. The V and J ends lost 4 bases and 3 bases respectively, with 13 bases between them. Germline CDR1 reads SGHNT; CDR2 reads YYREEE (reference sequence). Drawing the rest from reference TRBV5-4 and TRBJ2-5, the complete variable domain is ETGVTQSPTHLIKTRGQQVTLRCSSQSGHNTVSWYQQALGQGPQFIFQYYREEENGRGNFPPRFSGLQFPNYSSELNVNALELDDSALYLCASSPGGREETQYFGPGTRLLVL.

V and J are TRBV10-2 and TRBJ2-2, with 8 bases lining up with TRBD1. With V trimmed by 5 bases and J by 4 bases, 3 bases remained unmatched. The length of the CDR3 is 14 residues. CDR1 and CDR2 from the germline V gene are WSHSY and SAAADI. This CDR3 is CASSRTGSTGELFF. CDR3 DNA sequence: TGCGCCAGCAGTAGGACAGGGAGCACCGGGGAGCTGTTTTTT.

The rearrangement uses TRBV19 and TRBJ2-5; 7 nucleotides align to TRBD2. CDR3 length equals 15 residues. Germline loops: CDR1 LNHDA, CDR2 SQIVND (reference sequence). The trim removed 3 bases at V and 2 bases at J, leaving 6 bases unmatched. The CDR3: CASSILGGVQETQYF. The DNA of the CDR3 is TGTGCCAGTAGTATCTTGGGGGGGGTACAAGAGACCCAGTACTTC.

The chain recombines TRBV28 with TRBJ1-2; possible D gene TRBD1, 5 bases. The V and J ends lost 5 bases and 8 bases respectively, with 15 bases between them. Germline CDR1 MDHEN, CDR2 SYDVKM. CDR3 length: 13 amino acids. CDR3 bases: TGTGCCAGCAGTCCCGGGGGAGTCGGGGGCTACACCTTC. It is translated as CASSPGGVGGYTF.

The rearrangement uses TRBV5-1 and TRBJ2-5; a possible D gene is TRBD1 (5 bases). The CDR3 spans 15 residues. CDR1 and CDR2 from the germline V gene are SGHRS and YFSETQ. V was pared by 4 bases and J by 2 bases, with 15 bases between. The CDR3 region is CASSHLDKIQETQYF. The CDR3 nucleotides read TGCGCCAGCAGCCACTTGGACAAAATACAAGAGACCCAGTACTTC. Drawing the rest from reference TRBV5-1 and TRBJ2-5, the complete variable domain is KAGVTQTPRYLIKTRGQQVTLSCSPISGHRSVSWYQQTPGQGLQFLFEYFSETQRNKGNFPGRFSGRQFSNSRSEMNVSTLELGDSALYLCASSHLDKIQETQYFGPGTRLLVL.

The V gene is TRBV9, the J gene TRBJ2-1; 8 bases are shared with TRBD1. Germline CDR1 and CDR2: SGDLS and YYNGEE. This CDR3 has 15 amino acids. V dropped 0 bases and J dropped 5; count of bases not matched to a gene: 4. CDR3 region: CASSVAGQGHNEQFF. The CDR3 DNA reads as TGTGCCAGCAGCGTAGCAGGACAGGGTCACAATGAGCAGTTCTTC.

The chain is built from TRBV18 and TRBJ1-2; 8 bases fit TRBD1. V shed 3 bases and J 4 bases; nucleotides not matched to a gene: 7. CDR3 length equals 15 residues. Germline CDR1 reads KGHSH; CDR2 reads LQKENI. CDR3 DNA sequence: TGTGCCAGCTCACCGAATAATGGACAGGGCTATGGCTACACCTTC. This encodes CASSPNNGQGYGYTF.

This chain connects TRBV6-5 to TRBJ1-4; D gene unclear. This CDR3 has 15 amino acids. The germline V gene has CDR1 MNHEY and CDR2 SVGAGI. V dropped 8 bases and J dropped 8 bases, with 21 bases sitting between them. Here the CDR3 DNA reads TGTGCCAGCGGTCCTAGGAGCGGGTTAGGGGAAAAACTGTTTTTT. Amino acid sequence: CASGPRSGLGEKLFF.

CDR3 coding DNA: TGTGCCAGCTCACCCCGCCGGGACAGAAACACAGATACGCAGTATTTT. Translating it yields CASSPRRDRNTDTQYF. The chain links TRBV18 to TRBJ2-3; 7 bases align to TRBD1. Germline V gene sequence: CDR1 KGHSH, CDR2 LQKENI. V dropped 3 bases and J dropped 2; count of bases not matched to a gene: 8. The CDR3 contains 16 residues. Looking up the rest from reference TRBV18 and TRBJ2-3 gives the full variable domain: NAGVMQNPRHLVRRRGQEARLRCSPMKGHSHVYWYRQLPEEGLKFMVYLQKENIIDESGMPKERFSAEFPKEGPSILRIQQVVRGDSAAYFCASSPRRDRNTDTQYFGPGTRLTVL.

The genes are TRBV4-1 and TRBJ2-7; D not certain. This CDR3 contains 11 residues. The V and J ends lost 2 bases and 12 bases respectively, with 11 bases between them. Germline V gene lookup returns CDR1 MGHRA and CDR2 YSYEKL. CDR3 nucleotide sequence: TGCGCCAGCAGCCAAACTCCCTTTAGGTACGTC. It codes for CASSQTPFRYV.

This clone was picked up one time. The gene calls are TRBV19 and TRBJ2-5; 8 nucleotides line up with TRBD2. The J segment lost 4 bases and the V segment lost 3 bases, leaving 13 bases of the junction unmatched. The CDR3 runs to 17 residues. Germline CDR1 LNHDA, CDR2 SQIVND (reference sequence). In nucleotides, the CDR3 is TGTGCCAGTAGTATCCTCCCCGAGCGGGAGATTGGAGAGACCCAGTACTTC. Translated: CASSILPEREIGETQYF.

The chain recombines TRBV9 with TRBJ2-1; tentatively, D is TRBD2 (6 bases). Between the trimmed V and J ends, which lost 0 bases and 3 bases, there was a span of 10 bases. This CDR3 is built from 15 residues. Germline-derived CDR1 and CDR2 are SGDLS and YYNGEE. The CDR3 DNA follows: TGTGCCAGCAGCGTAGACGCGGGGAGCTACAATGAGCAGTTCTTC. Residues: CASSVDAGSYNEQFF.

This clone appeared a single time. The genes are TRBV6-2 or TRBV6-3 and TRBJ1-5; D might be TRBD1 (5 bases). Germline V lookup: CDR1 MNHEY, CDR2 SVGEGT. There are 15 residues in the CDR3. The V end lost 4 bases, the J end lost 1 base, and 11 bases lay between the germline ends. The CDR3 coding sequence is TGTGCCAGCAGTTGGAGGGGATGGAGCAATCAGCCCCAGCATTTT. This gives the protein CASSWRGWSNQPQHF.

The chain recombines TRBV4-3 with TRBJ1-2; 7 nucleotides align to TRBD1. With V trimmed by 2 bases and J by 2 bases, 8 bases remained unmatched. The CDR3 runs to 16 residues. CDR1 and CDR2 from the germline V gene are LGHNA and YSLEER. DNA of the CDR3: TGCGCCAGCAGCCAATATCCAGACAGGGAGAACTATGGCTACACCTTC. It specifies CASSQYPDRENYGYTF.

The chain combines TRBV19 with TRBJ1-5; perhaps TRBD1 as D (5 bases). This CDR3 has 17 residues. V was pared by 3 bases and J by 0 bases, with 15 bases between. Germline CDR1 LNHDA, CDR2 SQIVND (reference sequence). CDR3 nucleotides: TGTGCCAGTAGTATGGGGGGGGGAGGAAATAGCAATCAGCCCCAGCATTTT. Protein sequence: CASSMGGGGNSNQPQHF.

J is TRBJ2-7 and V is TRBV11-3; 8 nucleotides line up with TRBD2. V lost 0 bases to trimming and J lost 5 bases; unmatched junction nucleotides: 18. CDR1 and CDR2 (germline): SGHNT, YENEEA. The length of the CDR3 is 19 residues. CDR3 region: CASSLDWTPGGPRAHEQYV. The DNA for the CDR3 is TGTGCCAGCAGCTTAGATTGGACGCCGGGGGGGCCAAGGGCCCACGAGCAGTACGTC.

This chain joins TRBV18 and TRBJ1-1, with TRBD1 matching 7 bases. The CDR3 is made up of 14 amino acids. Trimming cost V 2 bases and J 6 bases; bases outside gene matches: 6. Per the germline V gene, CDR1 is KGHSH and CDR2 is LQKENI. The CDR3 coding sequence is TGTGCCAGCTCACCAAGGGACAGCGGCTCTGAAGCTTTCTTT. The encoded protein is CASSPRDSGSEAFF.

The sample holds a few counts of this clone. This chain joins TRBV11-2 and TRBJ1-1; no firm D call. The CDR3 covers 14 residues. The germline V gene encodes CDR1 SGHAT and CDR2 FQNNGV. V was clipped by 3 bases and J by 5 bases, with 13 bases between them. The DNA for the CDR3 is TGTGCCAGCAGCTTTAGGAGGTCGGGGACTGAAGCTTTCTTT. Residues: CASSFRRSGTEAFF. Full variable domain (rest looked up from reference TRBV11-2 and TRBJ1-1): EAGVAQSPRYKIIEKRQSVAFWCNPISGHATLYWYQQILGQGPKLLIQFQNNGVVDDSQLPKDRFSAERLKGVDSTLKIQPAKLEDSAVYLCASSFRRSGTEAFFGQGTRLTVV.

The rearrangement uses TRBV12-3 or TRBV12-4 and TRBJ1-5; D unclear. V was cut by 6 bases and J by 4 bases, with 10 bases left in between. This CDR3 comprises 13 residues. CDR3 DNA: TGTGCCAGCAGCTCCACGGGAAATCAGCCCCAGCATTTT. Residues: CASSSTGNQPQHF.

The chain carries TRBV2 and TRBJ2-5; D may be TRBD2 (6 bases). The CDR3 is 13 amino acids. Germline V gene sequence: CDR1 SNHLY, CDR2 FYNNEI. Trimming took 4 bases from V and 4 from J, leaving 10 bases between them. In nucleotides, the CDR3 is TGTGCCAGCAGTGCGGGAGAGGTAGAGACCCAGTACTTC. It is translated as CASSAGEVETQYF.

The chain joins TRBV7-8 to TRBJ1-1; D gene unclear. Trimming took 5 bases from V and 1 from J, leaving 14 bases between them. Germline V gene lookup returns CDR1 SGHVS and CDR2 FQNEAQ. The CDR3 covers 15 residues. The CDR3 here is CASSQRELPNTEAFF. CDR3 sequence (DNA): TGTGCCAGCAGCCAGAGGGAATTGCCGAACACTGAAGCTTTCTTT.

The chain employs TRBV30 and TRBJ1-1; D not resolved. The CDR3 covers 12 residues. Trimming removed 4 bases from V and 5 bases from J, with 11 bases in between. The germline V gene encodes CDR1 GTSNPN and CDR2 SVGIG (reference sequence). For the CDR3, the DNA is TGTGCCTGGACGACTGGAAGGACTGAAGCTTTCTTT. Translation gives CAWTTGRTEAFF.

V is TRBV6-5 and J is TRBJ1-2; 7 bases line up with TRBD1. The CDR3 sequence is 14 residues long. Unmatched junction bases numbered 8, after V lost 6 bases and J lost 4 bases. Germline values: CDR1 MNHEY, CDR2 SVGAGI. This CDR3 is CASRADRNFYGYTF. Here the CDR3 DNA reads TGTGCCAGCAGGGCGGACAGGAACTTCTATGGCTACACCTTC.

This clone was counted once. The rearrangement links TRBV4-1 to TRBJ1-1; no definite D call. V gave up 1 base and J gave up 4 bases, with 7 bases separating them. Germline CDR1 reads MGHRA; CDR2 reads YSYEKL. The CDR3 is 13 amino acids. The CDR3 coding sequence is TGCGCCAGCAGCCAAGGACTGGGCACTGAAGCTTTCTTT. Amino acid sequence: CASSQGLGTEAFF.

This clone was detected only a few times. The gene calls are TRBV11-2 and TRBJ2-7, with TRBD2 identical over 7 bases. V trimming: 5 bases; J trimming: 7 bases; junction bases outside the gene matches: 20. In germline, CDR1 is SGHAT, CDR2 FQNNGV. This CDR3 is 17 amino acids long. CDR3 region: CASSHRGVRDNLWEQYF. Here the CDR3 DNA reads TGTGCCAGCAGCCACCGGGGGGTTAGGGATAATCTGTGGGAGCAGTACTTC. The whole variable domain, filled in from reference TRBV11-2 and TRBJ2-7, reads EAGVAQSPRYKIIEKRQSVAFWCNPISGHATLYWYQQILGQGPKLLIQFQNNGVVDDSQLPKDRFSAERLKGVDSTLKIQPAKLEDSAVYLCASSHRGVRDNLWEQYFGPGTRLTVT.

As DNA, the CDR3 is TGTGCCAGCAGCTTTGTGGGCAGCTACGTTGAAAAACTGTTTTTT. Protein product: CASSFVGSYVEKLFF. V gene TRBV7-9 combines with J gene TRBJ1-4; D is ambiguous. The V and J ends lost 3 bases and 7 bases respectively, with 15 bases between them. Germline V lookup: CDR1 SEHNR, CDR2 FQNEAQ (reference sequence). The CDR3 runs to 15 residues.